What follows is one T cell receptor beta chain and its context. What it recognizes is unknown. Sequencing used immunoSEQ multiplex PCR; TCRdb keeps in-frame clones, though not all of them. The table records about 3,300 clones, roughly 31% of them present only once. The data belong to a study of T cells in localized non-small cell lung cancer. Points from the study as a whole: Median around 54 top-100 tumor clones were shared with paired adjacent lung.

The receptor was isolated from a woman aged 35-70 years with stage I lung adenocarcinoma. The specimen comprised normal lung tissue next to the tumor, sampled before any cancer treatment.

The CDR3 DNA follows: TGTGCCAGCTCACTAACCCAAAAAGAGACCCAGTACTTC. Its protein product is CASSLTQKETQYF. The chain uses TRBV18 and TRBJ2-5; no clear D. Germline V lookup: CDR1 KGHSH, CDR2 LQKENI. V gave up 4 bases and J gave up 3 bases, with 9 bases separating them. CDR3 length: 13 amino acids.